This T cell receptor beta chain was recorded in a study of blood T cell repertoires in COVID-19. On the study more broadly: From the United States, Italy and Spain came samples of acute and convalescent COVID-19. Sources were T cells, B-cell-depleted T cells, or PBMCs; the material itself was cDNA or gDNA.

The protocol was immunoSEQ multiplex PCR, while the TCRdb copy is restricted to in-frame clones and leaves out a portion. Of over 120,000 clones in the sample, 65% to 85% were seen once. CDR1 is SGHTA, CDR2 FQGNSA, per germline. The CDR3 spans 13 residues. Trimming shortened V by 3 bases and J by 10 bases, and 15 bases separated the two germline ends. V gene TRBV7-2 combines with J gene TRBJ1-2; a possible D gene is TRBD1 (6 bases). Sequenced input: peripheral blood. The receptor's source is a woman aged 60-70 years with acute or convalescent COVID-19. In DNA form, the CDR3 reads TGTGCCAGCAGCTTCCGCACAGGACAGAACTACACCTTC. It codes for CASSFRTGQNYTF.